Sequencing of this T cell receptor beta chain was carried out in a study of response to subunit inactivated influenza vaccine. Ten or more counts support this clonotype. Its antigen is not known. Study findings and constraints: The authors proposed limited new T cell recruitment per seasonal influenza vaccination.

TCRdb ran MiXCR on the RT-PCR reads and lists one entry per CDR3 protein. Of hundreds of thousands of distinct CDR3 sequences in the sample, 6.5% to 8% are singletons; the top ten hold 10% to 15%. Trimming removed 5 bases from V and 0 bases from J, with 14 bases in between. The CDR3 contains 16 residues. This chain links TRBV12-3 or TRBV12-4 with TRBJ1-5; a possible D gene is TRBD1 (5 bases). The source was PBMCs from blood, collected around 25 months after vaccination. This clonotype originated in a man aged 50 to 75 who received an inactivated influenza vaccine. CDR3 loop: CASSGTGPFSNQPQHF. The CDR3 DNA is TGTGCCAGCAGTGGAACAGGTCCCTTTAGCAATCAGCCCCAGCATTTT.